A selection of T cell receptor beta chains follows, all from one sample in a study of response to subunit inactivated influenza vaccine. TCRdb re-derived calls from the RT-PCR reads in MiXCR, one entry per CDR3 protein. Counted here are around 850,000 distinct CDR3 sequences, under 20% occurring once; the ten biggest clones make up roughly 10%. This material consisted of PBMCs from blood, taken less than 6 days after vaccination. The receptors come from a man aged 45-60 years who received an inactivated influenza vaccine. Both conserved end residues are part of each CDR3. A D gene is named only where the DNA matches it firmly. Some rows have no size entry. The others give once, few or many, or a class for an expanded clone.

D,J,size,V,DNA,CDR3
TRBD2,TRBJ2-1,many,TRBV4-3,TGCGCCAGCAGCCAAGATTTTCTAGCGGGTAATGAGCAGTTCTTC,CASSQDFLAGNEQFF
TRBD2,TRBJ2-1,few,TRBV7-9,TGTGCCAGCAGCGTGAGCGGGATATACAATGAGCAGTTCTTC,CASSVSGIYNEQFF
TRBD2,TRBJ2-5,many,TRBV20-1,TGCAGTGCGAGGACTAGCGGGGGAGAGACCCAGTACTTC,CSARTSGGETQYF
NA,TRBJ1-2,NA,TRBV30,TGTGCCTGGAGTGTATCATCGGGAGGCTACACCTTC,CAWSVSSGGYTF
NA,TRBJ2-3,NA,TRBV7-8,TGTGCCAGCAGCTTAGAGTACAGCGCCACAGATACGCAGTATTTT,CASSLEYSATDTQYF
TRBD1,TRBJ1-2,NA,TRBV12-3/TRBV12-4,TGTGCCAGCAGTTTAGCCGGGACAGGGAGGGATGGCTACACCTTC,CASSLAGTGRDGYTF
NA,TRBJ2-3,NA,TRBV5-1,TGCGCCAGCAGCTACCAGGGTGTGGGGAGCACAGATACGCAGTATTTT,CASSYQGVGSTDTQYF
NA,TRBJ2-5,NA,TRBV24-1,TGTGCCACCAGTGATTTGTTAGGGGACCAAGAGACCCAGTACTTC,CATSDLLGDQETQYF
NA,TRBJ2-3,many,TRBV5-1,TGCGCCAGCAGCTTGACTTTCCCTTACACAGATACGCAGTATTTT,CASSLTFPYTDTQYF
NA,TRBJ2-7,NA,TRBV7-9,TGTGCCAGCAGCTTAGGACAGACCGAGCAGTACTTC,CASSLGQTEQYF
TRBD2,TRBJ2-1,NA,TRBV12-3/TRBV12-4,TGTGCCAGCTTCAGGGGAGGGACTAGCGGGCAGCAGTTCTTC,CASFRGGTSGQQFF
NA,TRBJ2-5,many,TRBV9,TGTGCCAGCAGCGCGGAGTGGGGAGAGACCCAGTACTTC,CASSAEWGETQYF
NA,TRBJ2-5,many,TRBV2,TGTGCCAGCAGTGGTAGGGAGACCCAGTACTTC,CASSGRETQYF